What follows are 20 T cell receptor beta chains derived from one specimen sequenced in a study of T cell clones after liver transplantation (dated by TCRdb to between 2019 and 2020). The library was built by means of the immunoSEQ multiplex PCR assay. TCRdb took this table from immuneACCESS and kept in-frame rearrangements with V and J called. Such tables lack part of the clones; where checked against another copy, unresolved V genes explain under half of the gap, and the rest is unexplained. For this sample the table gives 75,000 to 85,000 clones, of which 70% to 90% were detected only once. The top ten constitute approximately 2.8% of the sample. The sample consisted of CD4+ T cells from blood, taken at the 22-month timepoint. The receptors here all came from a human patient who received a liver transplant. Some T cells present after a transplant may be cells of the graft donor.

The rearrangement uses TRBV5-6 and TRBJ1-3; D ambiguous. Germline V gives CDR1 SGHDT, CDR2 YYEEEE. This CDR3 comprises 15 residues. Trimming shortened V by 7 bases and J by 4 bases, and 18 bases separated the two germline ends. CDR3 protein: CASAESPRAGNTIYF. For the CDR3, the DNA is TGTGCCAGCGCAGAGAGTCCCAGAGCAGGAAACACCATATATTTT.

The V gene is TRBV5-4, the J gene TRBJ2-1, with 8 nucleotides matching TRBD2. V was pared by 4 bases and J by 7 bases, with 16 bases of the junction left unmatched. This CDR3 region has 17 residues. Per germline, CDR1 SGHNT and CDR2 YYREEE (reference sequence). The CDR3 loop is CASSPSGGGRLRNEQFF. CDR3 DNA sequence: TGTGCCAGCAGCCCGAGTGGGGGCGGGAGGCTCCGGAATGAGCAGTTCTTC.

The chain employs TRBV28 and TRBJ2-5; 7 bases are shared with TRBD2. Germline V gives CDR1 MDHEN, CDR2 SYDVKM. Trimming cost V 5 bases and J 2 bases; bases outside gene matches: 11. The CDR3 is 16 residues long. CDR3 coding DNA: TGTGCCAGCAGTACCCTTGGGAGCGGGGATCAAGAGACCCAGTACTTC. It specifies CASSTLGSGDQETQYF.

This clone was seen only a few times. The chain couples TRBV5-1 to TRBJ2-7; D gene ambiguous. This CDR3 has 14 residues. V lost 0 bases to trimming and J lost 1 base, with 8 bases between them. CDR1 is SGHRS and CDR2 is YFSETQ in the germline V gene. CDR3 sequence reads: CASSLVGPSYEQYF. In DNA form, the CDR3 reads TGCGCCAGCAGCTTGGTAGGACCTTCCTACGAGCAGTACTTC.

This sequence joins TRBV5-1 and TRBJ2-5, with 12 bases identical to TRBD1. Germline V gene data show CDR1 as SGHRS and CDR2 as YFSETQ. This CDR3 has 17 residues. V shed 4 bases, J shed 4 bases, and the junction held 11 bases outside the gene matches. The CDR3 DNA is TGCGCCAGCAGCGCTACCGGGACAGGGGGCCGGAGAGAGACCCAGTACTTC. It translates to CASSATGTGGRRETQYF.

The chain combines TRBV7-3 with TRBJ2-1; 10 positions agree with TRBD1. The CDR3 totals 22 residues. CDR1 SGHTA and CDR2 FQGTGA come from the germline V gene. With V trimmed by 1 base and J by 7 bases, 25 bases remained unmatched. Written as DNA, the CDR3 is TGTGCCAGCAGCTTAAGACGCGGGGACAGGGGAAACAGCGGGAATCTGGGAAATGAGCAGTTCTTC. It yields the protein CASSLRRGDRGNSGNLGNEQFF.

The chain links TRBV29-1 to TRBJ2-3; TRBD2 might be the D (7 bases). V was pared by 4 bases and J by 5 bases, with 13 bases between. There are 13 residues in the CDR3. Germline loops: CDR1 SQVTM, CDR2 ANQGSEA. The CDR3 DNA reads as TGCAGCGTTGTCGGGGAGGGGGTAGATACGCAGTATTTT. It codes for CSVVGEGVDTQYF.

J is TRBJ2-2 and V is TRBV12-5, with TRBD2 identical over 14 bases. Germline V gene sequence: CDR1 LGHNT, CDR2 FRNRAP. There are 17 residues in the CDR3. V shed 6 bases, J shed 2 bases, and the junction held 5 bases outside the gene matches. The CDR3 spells CASGTGTSGRNTGELFF. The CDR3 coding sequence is TGTGCTAGTGGGACCGGGACTAGCGGGAGAAACACCGGGGAGCTGTTTTTT.

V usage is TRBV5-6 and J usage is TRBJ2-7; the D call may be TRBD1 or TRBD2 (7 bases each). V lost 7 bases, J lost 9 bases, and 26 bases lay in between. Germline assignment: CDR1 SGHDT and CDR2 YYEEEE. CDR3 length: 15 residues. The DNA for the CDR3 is TGTGCCAGCTCCCTAGGGGGCGGGAGCATGGGGGGGCAGTACTTC. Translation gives CASSLGGGSMGGQYF.

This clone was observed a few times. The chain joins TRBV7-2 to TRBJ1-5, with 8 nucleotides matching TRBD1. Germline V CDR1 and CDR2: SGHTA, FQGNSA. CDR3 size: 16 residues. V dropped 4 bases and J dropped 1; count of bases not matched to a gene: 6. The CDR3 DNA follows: TGTGCCAGCAGCTGGGCAGGGGGCTTAAGCAATCAGCCCCAGCATTTT. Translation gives CASSWAGGLSNQPQHF.

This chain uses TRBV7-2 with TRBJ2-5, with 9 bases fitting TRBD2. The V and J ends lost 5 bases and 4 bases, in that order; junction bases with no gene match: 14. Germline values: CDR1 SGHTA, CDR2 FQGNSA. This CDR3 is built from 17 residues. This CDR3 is CASSGRLADHGGETQYF. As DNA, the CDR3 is TGTGCCAGCAGCGGCAGACTAGCGGACCATGGGGGAGAGACCCAGTACTTC.

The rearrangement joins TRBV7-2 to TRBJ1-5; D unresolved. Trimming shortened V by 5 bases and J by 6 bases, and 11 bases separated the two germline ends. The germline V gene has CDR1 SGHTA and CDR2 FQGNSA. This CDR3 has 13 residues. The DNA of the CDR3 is TGTGCCAGCAGCGGATCATACATTCAGCCCCAGCATTTT. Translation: CASSGSYIQPQHF.

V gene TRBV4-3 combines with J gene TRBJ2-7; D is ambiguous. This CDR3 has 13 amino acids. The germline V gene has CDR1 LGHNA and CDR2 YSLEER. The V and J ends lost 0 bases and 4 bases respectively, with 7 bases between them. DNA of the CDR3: TGCGCCAGCAGCCAAGATATAGCATACGAGCAGTACTTC. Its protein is CASSQDIAYEQYF.

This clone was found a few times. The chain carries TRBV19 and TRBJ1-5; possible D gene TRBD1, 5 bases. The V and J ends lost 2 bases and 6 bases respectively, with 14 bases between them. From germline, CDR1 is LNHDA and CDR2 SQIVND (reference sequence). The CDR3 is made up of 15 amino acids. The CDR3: CASSIRPLGGQPQHF. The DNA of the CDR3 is TGTGCCAGTAGTATACGGCCTCTGGGGGGTCAGCCCCAGCATTTT.

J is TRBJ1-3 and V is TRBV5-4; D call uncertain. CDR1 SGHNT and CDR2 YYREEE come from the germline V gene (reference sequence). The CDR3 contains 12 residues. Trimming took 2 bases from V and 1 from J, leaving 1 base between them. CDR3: CASSFSGNTIYF. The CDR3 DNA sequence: TGTGCCAGCAGCTTTTCTGGAAACACCATATATTTT.

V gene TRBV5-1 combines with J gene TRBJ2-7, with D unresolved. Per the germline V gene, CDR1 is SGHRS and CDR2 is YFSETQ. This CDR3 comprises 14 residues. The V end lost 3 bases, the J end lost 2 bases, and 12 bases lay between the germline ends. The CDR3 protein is CASSYNQDPYEQYF. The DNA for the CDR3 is TGCGCCAGCAGCTATAACCAGGACCCCTACGAGCAGTACTTC. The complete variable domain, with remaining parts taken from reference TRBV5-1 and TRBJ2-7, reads KAGVTQTPRYLIKTRGQQVTLSCSPISGHRSVSWYQQTPGQGLQFLFEYFSETQRNKGNFPGRFSGRQFSNSRSEMNVSTLELGDSALYLCASSYNQDPYEQYFGPGTRLTVT.

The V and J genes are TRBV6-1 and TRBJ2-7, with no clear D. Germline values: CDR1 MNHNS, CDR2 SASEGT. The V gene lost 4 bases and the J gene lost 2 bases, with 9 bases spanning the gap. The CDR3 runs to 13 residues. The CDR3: CASSASGTYEQYF. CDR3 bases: TGTGCCAGCAGTGCATCAGGCACCTACGAGCAGTACTTC.

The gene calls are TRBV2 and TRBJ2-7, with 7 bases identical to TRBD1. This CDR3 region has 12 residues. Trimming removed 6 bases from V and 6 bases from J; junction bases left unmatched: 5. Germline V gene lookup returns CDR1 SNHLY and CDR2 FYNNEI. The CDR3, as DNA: TGTGCCAGCAGGAGGGACAGTGGCGAGCAGTACTTC. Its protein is CASRRDSGEQYF.

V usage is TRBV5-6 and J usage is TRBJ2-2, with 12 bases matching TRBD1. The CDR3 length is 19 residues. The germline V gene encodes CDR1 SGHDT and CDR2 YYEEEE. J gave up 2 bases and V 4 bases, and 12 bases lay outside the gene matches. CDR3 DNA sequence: TGTGCCAGCAGCCCGGGGACAGGGGGCGCGAGGAGAAACACCGGGGAGCTGTTTTTT. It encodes CASSPGTGGARRNTGELFF.

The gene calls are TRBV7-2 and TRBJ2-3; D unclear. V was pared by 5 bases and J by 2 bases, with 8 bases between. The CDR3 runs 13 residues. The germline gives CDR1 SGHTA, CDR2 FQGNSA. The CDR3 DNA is TGTGCCAGCAGCATCGGGTCCACAGATACGCAGTATTTT. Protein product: CASSIGSTDTQYF. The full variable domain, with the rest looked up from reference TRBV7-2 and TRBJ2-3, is GAGVSQSPSNKVTEKGKDVELRCDPISGHTALYWYRQSLGQGLEFLIYFQGNSAPDKSGLPSDRFSAERTGGSVSTLTIQRTQQEDSAVYLCASSIGSTDTQYFGPGTRLTVL.